This T cell receptor (beta chain) is from a study of T-cell memory formation after mild COVID-19. The CDR3 extends over 16 amino acids. From germline, CDR1 is MGHRA and CDR2 YSYEKL. V gave up 0 bases and J gave up 4 bases, with 14 bases separating them. The TCR alpha and TCR beta cDNA libraries, bearing sample barcodes and UMIs, were generated by 5'RACE using constant-segment primers. TCRdb re-called the 5' RACE reads through MiXCR, storing one row per CDR3 protein. The sample lists some 280,000 distinct CDR3 sequences; roughly 17% were seen once. Study-wide points: Pre-infection memory already had some responding clones, implying cross-reactive memory joined.

Note on this clonotype: Its antigen is not known.

The clonotype comes from a man between 18 and 35 years old who had mild COVID-19 (a few samples of this study predate the infection). Cell type and time point are not known. This rearrangement joins TRBV4-1 to TRBJ2-3; no clear D. The sequencing input was PBMCs or a T cell subset sorted from them (not recorded which). The CDR3 DNA follows: TGCGCCAGCAGCCAAGATCCGCCCCCGGAGCCAGATACGCAGTATTTT. Translation gives CASSQDPPPEPDTQYF.